This T cell receptor beta chain was observed in a study of OX40 agonist ivuxolimab in advanced cancers. Study information: An agonistic anti-OX40 (CD134) antibody, ivuxolimab, was used to treat the patients.

Germline V CDR1 and CDR2: MNHEY, SMNVEV (reference sequence). The CDR3 contains 15 residues. V lost 4 bases and J lost 0, with 13 bases in between. This clone was counted a single time. Using immunoSEQ multiplex PCR, the repertoire was profiled, and TCRdb retains in-frame clones only, with some absent. This sample carries about 42,000 clones, 85% to 90% of them seen once, and the ten largest clones take approximately 4.6%. Material: CD4+ or CD8+ T cells sorted from blood, obtained in a trial of the OX40 agonist ivuxolimab. The chain uses TRBV27 and TRBJ2-7, with D perhaps TRBD2 (5 bases). This receptor was identified in an adult with an advanced solid tumor such as melanoma, head and neck, liver or kidney cancer. The CDR3 is CASSSPGRNSYEQYF. The CDR3 DNA reads as TGTGCCAGCAGTTCTCCGGGGAGAAACTCCTACGAGCAGTACTTC.